This T cell receptor (beta chain) was documented in a study of early T cells in non-severe SARS-CoV-2 infection (dated by TCRdb to the early 2020s). For the wider study: Because TCR sequencing relied on bulk RNA taken from unsorted whole blood, pairing of alpha and beta chains was not possible. The investigation overall reported the following: VDJdb matching was skewed toward anti-spike CD8 responses, so virus-specific expansions were likely underestimated and private and CD4 specificities were missed.

Library preparation employed 5' RACE. TCRdb shows the sequencer as NextSeq 500. To correct for sequencing error and PCR bias, the TCR library protocol tagged individual cDNA molecules with unique molecular identifiers. Sequencing covered both TCR alpha and beta chains, and within each sample the abundances of alpha and beta sequences were tightly co-correlated. The study's processing was this. Decombinator V4 was used to annotate the V gene, J gene and CDR3 of the TCR sequences. TCRs were defined as expanded if a significant change between any two time points was detected under a Poisson model with p below 0.0001. TCR abundances were normalised to the total number of TCRs sequenced per sample and expressed as counts per million. TRAV1-2 paired with TRAJ12, TRAJ20 or TRAJ33 defined MAIT TCRs, while TRAV10 paired with TRAJ18 defined iNKT TCRs. A search of VDJdb, accessed on 1 November 2021, was run for TCRs annotated to CMV, EBV and SARS-CoV-2, with TCRs annotated for multiple antigens excluded. TCRdb trimmed public reads at Q25 via fastp, called clones via MiXCR and kept in-frame beta chains. Rows with a matching CDR3 protein are joined into one entry that keeps the most common DNA and genes. These V and J calls are TCRdb output, not the study's own analysis. Within this sample are around 70,000 distinct CDR3 sequences, with less than 12% of them counted one time only. The ten largest account for roughly 16% of the sample.

V ends up 6 bases short and J 3 bases short, with an unmatched junction base count of 5. CDR3 length: 13 amino acids, cysteine to phenylalanine. The CDR3 DNA has 39 bases and is translated from base 1. CDR1 and CDR2 are read off the germline V gene (reference sequence) as DFQATT and SNEGSKA. A case-control design nested within a healthcare worker cohort in London, UK, was used, with weekly nasopharyngeal swab PCR tests and blood sampling performed. Healthcare workers were recruited during the week of the UK lockdown, between 23 and 31 March 2020, and followed weekly for up to 16 weeks. This clonotype was recorded many times. This receptor's antigen is unknown. No qualities accompany the bases; no much larger clone lies one base away.

Sequenced here: whole blood, sampled at baseline. The receptor's source is an adult who was a healthcare worker with PCR-confirmed SARS-CoV-2 infection or an uninfected control (not recorded which). This chain joins TRBV20-1 to TRBJ2-7, with 10 bases in between that match TRBD1. The CDR3 reads CSASWTGGYEQYF. In nucleotides, the sequence is TGCAGTGCGAGTTGGACAGGGGGCTACGAGCAGTACTTC.